These 20 T cell receptor beta chains came from one sample sequenced in a study of blood T cell repertoires in COVID-19. Sequencing was performed with immunoSEQ multiplex PCR; in TCRdb, only in-frame clones are kept and a portion is missing. This table holds roughly 100,000 clones, over 65% found once. The specimen was peripheral blood. Receptors were obtained from a human donor in a cohort sampled during active COVID-19.

The V gene is TRBV6-5, the J gene TRBJ1-1; D uncertain. V lost 7 bases, J lost 7 bases, and 19 bases lay in between. The CDR3 totals 14 residues. Germline assignment: CDR1 MNHEY and CDR2 SVGAGI. CDR3 region: CASTVLWSGIEAFF. CDR3 nucleotides: TGTGCCAGCACCGTTCTATGGTCGGGGATTGAAGCTTTCTTT.

This clone appeared a single time. The chain carries TRBV28 and TRBJ1-5; D is possibly TRBD1 (5 bases). Germline CDR1 reads MDHEN; CDR2 reads SYDVKM. Trimming pared 6 bases from V and 2 bases from J, leaving 11 bases between. The CDR3 totals 14 residues. CDR3: CASSRSGGNQPQHF. DNA of the CDR3: TGTGCCAGCAGCCGGTCGGGGGGCAATCAGCCCCAGCATTTT. The full variable domain, completed using reference TRBV28 and TRBJ1-5, is DVKVTQSSRYLVKRTGEKVFLECVQDMDHENMFWYRQDPGLGLRLIYFSYDVKMKEKGDIPEGYSVSREKKERFSLILESASTNQTSMYLCASSRSGGNQPQHFGDGTRLSIL.

Only a few counts were recorded for this clone. The J gene is TRBJ1-2, the V gene TRBV2, with D unresolved. Germline V gene data show CDR1 as SNHLY and CDR2 as FYNNEI. Deletions cut 0 bases from V and 8 bases from J, with 7 bases between. The CDR3 consists of 12 residues. The CDR3 coding sequence is TGTGCCAGCAGTGAAGCGCCGGGGGGCTACACCTTC. Protein product: CASSEAPGGYTF. The full variable domain, in which reference TRBV2 and TRBJ1-2 provide the parts outside the CDR3, is EPEVTQTPSHQVTQMGQEVILRCVPISNHLYFYWYRQILGQKVEFLVSFYNNEISEKSEIFDDQFSVERPDGSNFTLKIRSTKLEDSAMYFCASSEAPGGYTFGSGTRLTVV.

V is TRBV12-3 or TRBV12-4 and J is TRBJ1-5; 7 positions match TRBD1. V was clipped by 6 bases and J by 9 bases; unmatched bases: 8. CDR3 length equals 13 residues. In DNA, the CDR3 is TGTGCCAGCAGCCTGGGACAGTCGGGGCCCCAGCATTTT. This codes for CASSLGQSGPQHF.

This chain uses TRBV7-8 with TRBJ1-5; D might be TRBD1 (5 bases). In germline, CDR1 is SGHVS, CDR2 FQNEAQ. V lost 4 bases and J 0 bases, leaving 16 bases between the germline ends. The CDR3 has 17 residues. CDR3 residues: CASSSEVGGDSNQPQHF. CDR3 in DNA: TGTGCCAGCAGCTCAGAGGTCGGGGGGGATAGCAATCAGCCCCAGCATTTT.

This clone was observed at least ten times. The J gene is TRBJ1-3, the V gene TRBV11-2, with 7 bases identical to TRBD1. Germline V gene sequence: CDR1 SGHAT, CDR2 FQNNGV. V dropped 5 bases and J dropped 3; count of bases not matched to a gene: 13. This CDR3 has 17 amino acids. The CDR3 DNA reads as TGTGCCAGCAGCGCCCACAGGGGACCGAGAGGTGGAAACACCATATATTTT. This translates into CASSAHRGPRGGNTIYF.

The V gene is TRBV11-3, the J gene TRBJ1-1; TRBD1 matches at 8 bases. The germline V gene encodes CDR1 SGHNT and CDR2 YENEEA. This CDR3 region has 15 residues. Trimming took 6 bases from V and 0 from J; bases not matched to a gene: 6. CDR3 nucleotides: TGTGCCAGCAGATCAAGACAGGGGATGAACACTGAAGCTTTCTTT. Its translation is CASRSRQGMNTEAFF.

V is TRBV5-4 and J is TRBJ2-7; maybe TRBD1 (5 bases). Trimming removed 0 bases at V and 4 bases at J, with 8 bases between. Germline lookup yields CDR1 SGHNT and CDR2 YYREEE (reference sequence). The CDR3 totals 13 residues. CDR3 sequence (DNA): TGTGCCAGCAGCTTGGGGGGCCAATACGAGCAGTACTTC. As protein: CASSLGGQYEQYF.

The chain combines TRBV4-2 with TRBJ1-3; a weak D match, TRBD2 (6 bases). The DNA end is a closer match to TRBJ2-2, so the J assignment may be wrong. The germline gives CDR1 LGHNA, CDR2 YNFKEQ. The CDR3 covers 17 residues. In nucleotides, the CDR3 is TGTGCCAGCAGCCAGGACAAAGACCGGCGGGGCACCGGGGAGCTGTTTTTT. Amino acid sequence: CASSQDKDRRGTGELFF.

This chain links TRBV5-4 with TRBJ2-5; TRBD2 aligns across 7 bases. CDR3 length: 14 residues. The J segment lost 0 bases and the V segment lost 2 bases, leaving 1 base of the junction unmatched. Germline CDR1 and CDR2: SGHNT and YYREEE (reference sequence). The CDR3 sequence is CASSFLADQETQYF. CDR3 nucleotide sequence: TGTGCCAGCAGCTTCCTAGCGGACCAAGAGACCCAGTACTTC. The whole variable domain, remainder taken from reference TRBV5-4 and TRBJ2-5, is ETGVTQSPTHLIKTRGQQVTLRCSSQSGHNTVSWYQQALGQGPQFIFQYYREEENGRGNFPPRFSGLQFPNYSSELNVNALELDDSALYLCASSFLADQETQYFGPGTRLLVL.

The chain links TRBV19 to TRBJ1-4; 9 bases fit TRBD1. This CDR3 is 15 amino acids long. The germline CDR1 and CDR2 sequences are LNHDA and SQIVND (reference sequence). Trimming at V came to 4 bases and at J to 2 bases, leaving 2 bases not matched to a gene. The DNA for the CDR3 is TGTGCCAGTAGTACCGGGACAGGGACTAATGAAAAACTGTTTTTT. Translation gives CASSTGTGTNEKLFF.

As to this clone: Other DNA sequences in this specimen translate into the identical CDR3. The V call is TRBV5-1, the J call TRBJ2-2; a weak D match, TRBD2 (5 bases). The CDR3 covers 12 residues. Germline lookup yields CDR1 SGHRS and CDR2 YFSETQ. Trimming removed 5 bases from V and 5 bases from J, with 7 bases in between. Written as DNA, the CDR3 is TGCGCCAGCAGTCGGGATACCGGGGAGCTGTTTTTT. Residues: CASSRDTGELFF.

The chain employs TRBV7-8 and TRBJ1-6, with 7 positions matching TRBD1. Trimming took 5 bases from V and 3 from J; bases not matched to a gene: 4. This CDR3 has 15 amino acids. In germline, CDR1 is SGHVS, CDR2 FQNEAQ. The CDR3 DNA follows: TGTGCCAGCAGCAGGGGACAGAACTATAATTCACCCCTCCACTTT. Translation gives CASSRGQNYNSPLHF.

The chain employs TRBV6-2 or TRBV6-3 and TRBJ2-1; 10 positions agree with TRBD2. Per germline, CDR1 MNHEY and CDR2 SVGEGT. Trimming at V came to 5 bases and at J to 0 bases, leaving 16 bases not matched to a gene. The CDR3 consists of 20 residues. This chain's CDR3 is CASSPPPKAGGPSSYNEQFF. The CDR3 DNA reads as TGTGCCAGCAGTCCGCCCCCCAAAGCGGGGGGGCCGAGCTCCTACAATGAGCAGTTCTTC.

The V call is TRBV6-6, the J call TRBJ1-4; D may be TRBD1 (6 bases). The CDR3 loop spans 14 amino acids. Germline V CDR1 and CDR2: MNHNY, SVGAGI (reference sequence). V was cut by 6 bases and J by 8 bases, with 16 bases left in between. CDR3 in amino acids: CASSGAGTPEKLFF. For the CDR3, the DNA is TGTGCCAGCAGCGGGGCCGGGACACCAGAAAAACTGTTTTTT.

The genes are TRBV6-5 and TRBJ1-1; weak D call: TRBD1 (5 bases). Trimming left V 0 bases short and J 11 bases short, with 16 bases between. The CDR3 sequence is 14 residues long. Germline loops: CDR1 MNHEY, CDR2 SVGAGI. The CDR3 nucleotides read TGTGCCAGCAGTTACTCGAAGACAACCCGGGGGGCTTTCTTT. Translating gives CASSYSKTTRGAFF.

Written as DNA, the CDR3 is TGTGCCAGCAGCTTACCTGGGCTTCCGGGGGATGGCTACACCTTC. Amino acid sequence: CASSLPGLPGDGYTF. The rearrangement uses TRBV7-3 and TRBJ1-2; maybe TRBD1 (5 bases). CDR3 size: 15 residues. Germline values: CDR1 SGHTA, CDR2 FQGTGA. Trimming stripped 2 bases from V and 6 bases from J, with 16 bases between.

About this clone itself: Additional DNA sequences in this sample encode the identical CDR3. The chain combines TRBV5-1 with TRBJ1-2; 7 bases align to TRBD1. With 0 bases clipped from V and 5 bases from J, the junction kept 4 bases outside the gene matches. CDR3 length: 14 amino acids. Per germline, CDR1 SGHRS and CDR2 YFSETQ. CDR3 residues: CASSLEGAPYGYTF. The CDR3 region has the DNA TGCGCCAGCAGCTTGGAGGGGGCCCCATATGGCTACACCTTC.

This clone was detected only once. The genes are TRBV30 and TRBJ1-3; 7 bases align to TRBD1. Per the germline V gene, CDR1 is GTSNPN and CDR2 is SVGIG (reference sequence). The CDR3 is 19 amino acids. V shed 0 bases, J shed 4 bases, and the junction held 18 bases outside the gene matches. The CDR3 DNA sequence: TGTGCCTGGAGTGTAAAGGGGGCCACAGGTATCCTCTTCGGAAACACCATATATTTT. Translating gives CAWSVKGATGILFGNTIYF. Looking up the rest from reference TRBV30 and TRBJ1-3 gives the full variable domain: SQTIHQWPATLVQPVGSPLSLECTVEGTSNPNLYWYRQAAGRGLQLLFYSVGIGQISSEVPQNLSASRPQDRQFILSSKKLLLSDSGFYLCAWSVKGATGILFGNTIYFGEGSWLTVV.

The V and J genes are TRBV4-3 and TRBJ2-1, with unresolved D. Per the germline V gene, CDR1 is LGHNA and CDR2 is YSLEER. V shed 1 base and J shed 3 bases, with 4 bases lying between them. The CDR3 is made up of 13 amino acids. The DNA of the CDR3 is TGCGCCAGCAGCCAAGGAGGCTACAATGAGCAGTTCTTC. Translating it yields CASSQGGYNEQFF.